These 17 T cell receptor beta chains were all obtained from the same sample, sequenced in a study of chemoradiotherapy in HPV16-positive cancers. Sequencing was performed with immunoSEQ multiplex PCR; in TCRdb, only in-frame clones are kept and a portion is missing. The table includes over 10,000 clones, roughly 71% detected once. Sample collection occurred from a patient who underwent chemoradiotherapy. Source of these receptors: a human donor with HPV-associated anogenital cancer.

The CDR3 loop reads CAISGGLAQDTQYF. The CDR3 nucleotides read TGTGCCATCAGTGGGGGACTAGCTCAAGATACGCAGTATTTT. This chain uses TRBV10-3 with TRBJ2-3, with TRBD2 identical over 9 bases. This CDR3 has 14 amino acids. Trimming at V came to 4 bases and at J to 5 bases, leaving 4 bases not matched to a gene. In germline, CDR1 is ENHRY, CDR2 SYGVKD.

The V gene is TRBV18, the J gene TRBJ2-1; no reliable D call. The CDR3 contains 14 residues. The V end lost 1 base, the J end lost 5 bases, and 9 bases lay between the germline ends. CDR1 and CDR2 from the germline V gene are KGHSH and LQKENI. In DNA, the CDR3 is TGTGCCAGCTCACCACGAGAACTAAACAATGAGCAGTTCTTC. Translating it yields CASSPRELNNEQFF.

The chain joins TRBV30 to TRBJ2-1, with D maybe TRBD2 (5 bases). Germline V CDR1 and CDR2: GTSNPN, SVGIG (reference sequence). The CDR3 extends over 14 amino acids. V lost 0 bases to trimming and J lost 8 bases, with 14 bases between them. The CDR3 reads CAWSVQLFSDEQFF. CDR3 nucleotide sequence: TGTGCCTGGAGTGTACAGCTGTTTAGCGATGAGCAGTTCTTC.

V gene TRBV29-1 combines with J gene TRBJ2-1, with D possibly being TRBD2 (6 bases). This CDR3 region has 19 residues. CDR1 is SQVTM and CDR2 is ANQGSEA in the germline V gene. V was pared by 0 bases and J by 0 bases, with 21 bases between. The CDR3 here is CSVEEWSLRGESSYNEQFF. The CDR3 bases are TGCAGCGTTGAAGAGTGGAGTTTGCGGGGCGAAAGCTCCTACAATGAGCAGTTCTTC.

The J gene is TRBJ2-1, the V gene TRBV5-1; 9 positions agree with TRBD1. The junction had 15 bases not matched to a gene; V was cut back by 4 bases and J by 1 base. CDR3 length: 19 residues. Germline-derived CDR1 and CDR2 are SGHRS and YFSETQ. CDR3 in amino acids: CASSAPGQGNVLSYNEQFF. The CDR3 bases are TGCGCCAGCAGCGCACCGGGACAGGGAAACGTGTTATCCTACAATGAGCAGTTCTTC.

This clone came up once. In DNA, the CDR3 is TGTGCCAGCAGTTTTAACGGTGAAAAACTGTTTTTT. Residues: CASSFNGEKLFF. The rearrangement uses TRBV7-9 and TRBJ1-4; D call uncertain. The CDR3 loop spans 12 amino acids. Trimming took off 6 bases at V and 7 bases at J, with 9 bases between the two ends. The germline V gene encodes CDR1 SEHNR and CDR2 FQNEAQ (reference sequence).

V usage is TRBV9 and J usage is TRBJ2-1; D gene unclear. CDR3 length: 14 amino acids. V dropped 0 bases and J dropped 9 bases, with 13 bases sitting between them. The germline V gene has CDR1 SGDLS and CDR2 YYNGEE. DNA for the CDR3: TGTGCCAGCAGCGTAGAGTTGGAAGTGGGTGAGCAGTTCTTC. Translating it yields CASSVELEVGEQFF.

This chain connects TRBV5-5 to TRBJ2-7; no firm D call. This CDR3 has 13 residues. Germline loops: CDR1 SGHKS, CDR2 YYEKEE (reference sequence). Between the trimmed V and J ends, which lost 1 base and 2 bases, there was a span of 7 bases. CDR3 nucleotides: TGTGCCAGCAGCTTGTCATCAGCCTACGAGCAGTACTTC. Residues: CASSLSSAYEQYF.

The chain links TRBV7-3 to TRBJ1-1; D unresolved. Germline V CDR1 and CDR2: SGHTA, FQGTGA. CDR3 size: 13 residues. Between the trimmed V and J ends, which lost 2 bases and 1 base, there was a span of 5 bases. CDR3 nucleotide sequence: TGTGCCAGCAGCTTACGACAGAACACTGAAGCTTTCTTT. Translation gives CASSLRQNTEAFF. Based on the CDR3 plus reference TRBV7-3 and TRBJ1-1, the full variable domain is GAGVSQTPSNKVTEKGKYVELRCDPISGHTALYWYRQSLGQGPEFLIYFQGTGAADDSGLPNDRFFAVRPEGSVSTLKIQRTERGDSAVYLCASSLRQNTEAFFGQGTRLTVV.

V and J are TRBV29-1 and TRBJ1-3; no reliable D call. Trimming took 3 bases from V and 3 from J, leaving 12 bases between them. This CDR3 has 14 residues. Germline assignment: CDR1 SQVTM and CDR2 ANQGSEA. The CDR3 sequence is CSVESWEDGNTIYF. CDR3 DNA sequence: TGCAGCGTTGAGTCTTGGGAGGATGGAAACACCATATATTTT.

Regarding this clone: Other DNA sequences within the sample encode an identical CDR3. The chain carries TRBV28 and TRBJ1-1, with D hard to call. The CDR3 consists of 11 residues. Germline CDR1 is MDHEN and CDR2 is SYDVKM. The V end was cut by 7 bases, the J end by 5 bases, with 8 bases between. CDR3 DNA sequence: TGTGCCAGCACCCTGGGGACTGAAGCTTTCTTT. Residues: CASTLGTEAFF.

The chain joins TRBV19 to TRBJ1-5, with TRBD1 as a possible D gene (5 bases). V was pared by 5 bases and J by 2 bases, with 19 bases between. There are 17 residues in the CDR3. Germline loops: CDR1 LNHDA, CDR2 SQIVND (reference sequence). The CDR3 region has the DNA TGTGCCAGTAGTTACCCGTCGGGGGGGTGGGGCAATCAGCCCCAGCATTTT. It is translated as CASSYPSGGWGNQPQHF.

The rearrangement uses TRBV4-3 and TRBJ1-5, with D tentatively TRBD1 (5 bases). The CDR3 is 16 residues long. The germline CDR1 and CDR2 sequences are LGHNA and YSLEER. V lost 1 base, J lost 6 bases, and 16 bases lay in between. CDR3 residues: CASSQGLSGVGQPQHF. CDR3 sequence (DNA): TGCGCCAGCAGCCAAGGATTGTCGGGGGTCGGTCAGCCCCAGCATTTT.

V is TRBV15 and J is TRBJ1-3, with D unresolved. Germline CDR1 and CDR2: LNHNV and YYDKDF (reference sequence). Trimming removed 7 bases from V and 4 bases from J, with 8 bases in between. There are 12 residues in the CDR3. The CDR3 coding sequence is TGTGCCACCACGGGTCGGGGAAACACCATATATTTT. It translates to CATTGRGNTIYF.

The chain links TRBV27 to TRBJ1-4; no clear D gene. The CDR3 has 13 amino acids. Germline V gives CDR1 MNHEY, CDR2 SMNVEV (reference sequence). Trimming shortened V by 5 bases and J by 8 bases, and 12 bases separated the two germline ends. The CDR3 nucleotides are TGTGCCAGCAGTCCCGGTTTGATGGAAAAACTGTTTTTT. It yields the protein CASSPGLMEKLFF.

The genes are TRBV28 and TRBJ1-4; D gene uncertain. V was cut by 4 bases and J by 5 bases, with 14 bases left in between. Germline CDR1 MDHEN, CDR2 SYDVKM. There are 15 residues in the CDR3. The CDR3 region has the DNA TGTGCCAGCAGTTCGACGGACGGACGAAATGAAAAACTGTTTTTT. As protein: CASSSTDGRNEKLFF.

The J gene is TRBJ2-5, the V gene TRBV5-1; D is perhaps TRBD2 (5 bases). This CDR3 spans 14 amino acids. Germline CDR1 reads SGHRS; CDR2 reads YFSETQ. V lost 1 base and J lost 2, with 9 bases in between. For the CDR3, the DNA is TGCGCCAGCAGCTTGATCCGGGATCAAGAGACCCAGTACTTC. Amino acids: CASSLIRDQETQYF.